Shown below are 22 T cell receptor beta chains from a single sample sequenced in a study of OX40 agonist ivuxolimab in advanced cancers. This table comes from immunoSEQ multiplex PCR, and its TCRdb copy is limited to in-frame clones, with some not included. The sample lists around 68,000 clones; around nine tenths were seen once. Here the sequenced sample was CD4+ or CD8+ T cells sorted from blood, taken in a trial of the OX40 agonist ivuxolimab. All receptors come from an adult with an advanced solid tumor such as melanoma, head and neck, liver or kidney cancer.

This chain joins TRBV6-5 and TRBJ1-3; D not certain. This CDR3 comprises 14 residues. Trimming stripped 5 bases from V and 5 bases from J, with 13 bases between. Per the germline V gene, CDR1 is MNHEY and CDR2 is SVGAGI. CDR3 residues: CASSTAGVRNTIYF. The CDR3 coding sequence is TGTGCCAGCAGTACCGCCGGGGTTCGAAACACCATATATTTT.

For the CDR3, the DNA is TGCGCCAGCAGCCAAGCCCCGGGGAGGGGGGAGACCCAGTACTTC. The encoded protein is CASSQAPGRGETQYF. V is TRBV4-1 and J is TRBJ2-5; tentatively, D is TRBD2 (7 bases). Trimming shortened V by 1 base and J by 5 bases, and 14 bases separated the two germline ends. This CDR3 comprises 15 residues. Germline CDR1 is MGHRA and CDR2 is YSYEKL.

V usage is TRBV27 and J usage is TRBJ2-7; D might be TRBD1 (6 bases). The CDR3 extends over 14 amino acids. Looked up from germline, CDR1 is MNHEY and CDR2 is SMNVEV (reference sequence). The germline V and J ends were trimmed by 5 bases and 1 base, with 12 bases remaining between them. The CDR3 loop is CASSPQGWSYEQYF. The CDR3 coding sequence is TGTGCCAGCAGTCCGCAGGGGTGGTCCTACGAGCAGTACTTC.

Remarks on this clone: This sample also contains other DNA sequences that code for the same CDR3. The chain couples TRBV5-1 to TRBJ2-7; TRBD1 is a possible D gene (7 bases). The V end was cut by 0 bases, the J end by 4 bases, with 11 bases between. The length of the CDR3 is 14 residues. Per the germline V gene, CDR1 is SGHRS and CDR2 is YFSETQ. CDR3 in DNA: TGCGCCAGCAGCTTGGGGCAGGGGGGTTACGAGCAGTACTTC. The encoded protein is CASSLGQGGYEQYF.

The rearrangement links TRBV27 to TRBJ1-1; D remains unclear. The V end lost 5 bases, the J end lost 1 base, and 8 bases lay between the germline ends. CDR3 size: 13 residues. Germline V lookup: CDR1 MNHEY, CDR2 SMNVEV (reference sequence). In DNA, the CDR3 is TGTGCCAGCAGTAACGGGAGGAACACTGAAGCTTTCTTT. Encoded protein: CASSNGRNTEAFF.

The V gene is TRBV6-5, the J gene TRBJ1-2; no definite D call. Germline loops: CDR1 MNHEY, CDR2 SVGAGI. Trimming pared 10 bases from V and 1 base from J, leaving 16 bases between. The CDR3 has 14 amino acids. The CDR3 DNA is TGTGCCACCCGACTCGGGCCGAATAACTATGGCTACACCTTC. This gives the protein CATRLGPNNYGYTF.

The J gene is TRBJ2-3, the V gene TRBV5-6, with D possibly being TRBD1 (6 bases). V was clipped by 1 base and J by 1 base, with 16 bases between them. This CDR3 is 17 amino acids long. The germline V gene encodes CDR1 SGHDT and CDR2 YYEEEE. DNA for the CDR3: TGTGCCAGCAGCTTGAGGGGGACGGGTACCCGCACAGATACGCAGTATTTT. This encodes CASSLRGTGTRTDTQYF.

The rearrangement uses TRBV9 and TRBJ1-5, with D hard to call. From germline, CDR1 is SGDLS and CDR2 YYNGEE. Deletions cut 3 bases from V and 0 bases from J, with 10 bases between. The length of the CDR3 is 15 residues. CDR3 DNA sequence: TGTGCCAGCAGCGCATCAGCCCATAGCAATCAGCCCCAGCATTTT. It specifies CASSASAHSNQPQHF.

V is TRBV7-3 and J is TRBJ2-2; D gene ambiguous. CDR3 size: 15 residues. The V gene lost 5 bases and the J gene lost 3 bases, with 13 bases spanning the gap. CDR1 and CDR2 from the germline V gene are SGHTA and FQGTGA. The CDR3 nucleotides read TGTGCCAGCAGCCCCTCCTTGACGTACACCGGGGAGCTGTTTTTT. Its protein product is CASSPSLTYTGELFF.

A single count supports this clone. CDR3 amino acids: CAWSSGTGHLPYYGYTF. The DNA of the CDR3 is TGTGCCTGGAGTTCCGGGACAGGGCATCTGCCCTACTATGGCTACACCTTC. V usage is TRBV30 and J usage is TRBJ1-2; 9 positions agree with TRBD1. This CDR3 comprises 17 residues. J lost 3 bases, V lost 2 bases, and 13 bases had no gene match. The germline gives CDR1 GTSNPN, CDR2 SVGIG (reference sequence).

The V gene is TRBV6-6, the J gene TRBJ2-1; 12 positions match TRBD1. The CDR3 runs to 16 residues. Trimming at V came to 6 bases and at J to 9 bases, leaving 12 bases not matched to a gene. Germline V lookup: CDR1 MNHNY, CDR2 SVGAGI (reference sequence). This CDR3 reads CASRTAGTGGSSEQFF. Written as DNA, the CDR3 is TGTGCCAGCAGAACCGCCGGGACAGGGGGCTCTAGTGAGCAGTTCTTC.

CDR3 DNA sequence: TGCGCCAGCAGCCTCGATCCTCGAAACCACAACTATGGCTACACCTTC. Its protein is CASSLDPRNHNYGYTF. The chain joins TRBV5-1 to TRBJ1-2, with D uncertain. The CDR3 consists of 16 residues. V was trimmed by 4 bases and J by 2 bases, leaving 18 bases between them. Germline CDR1 and CDR2: SGHRS and YFSETQ. The full variable domain, completed using reference TRBV5-1 and TRBJ1-2, is KAGVTQTPRYLIKTRGQQVTLSCSPISGHRSVSWYQQTPGQGLQFLFEYFSETQRNKGNFPGRFSGRQFSNSRSEMNVSTLELGDSALYLCASSLDPRNHNYGYTFGSGTRLTVV.

The chain has TRBV18 and TRBJ2-3; D is perhaps TRBD1 or TRBD2 (6 bases each). CDR1 and CDR2 from the germline V gene are KGHSH and LQKENI. The CDR3 extends over 16 amino acids. V lost 3 bases and J 3 bases, leaving 16 bases between the germline ends. The CDR3 DNA sequence: TGTGCCAGCTCACCGTTTAGTCGGGGGCAGACAGATACGCAGTATTTT. Amino acid sequence: CASSPFSRGQTDTQYF.

Comment on this clone: Germline and junction disagree at one end, which may indicate a read error. J is TRBJ1-2 and V is TRBV6-5, with 7 bases that match TRBD1. The CDR3 is 12 amino acids. CDR1 is MNHEY and CDR2 is SVGAGI in the germline V gene. The CDR3 reads CASSSTGTRGVF. In nucleotides, the CDR3 is TGTGCCAGCAGTTCGACAGGGACCAGGGGAGTCTTC.

The table lists this clone with a count of one. Given a much more abundant clone one base away, this may be a read error. The CDR3 DNA sequence: TGTGCCAGCAGCGTACCGGGACAGGGGCATGAGAATGGCTACACCTTC. Translation: CASSVPGQGHENGYTF. The chain recombines TRBV7-8 with TRBJ1-2, with 10 bases that match TRBD1. Germline V CDR1 and CDR2: SGHVS, FQNEAQ. This CDR3 contains 16 residues. The V and J ends lost 5 bases and 6 bases, in that order; junction bases with no gene match: 12.

The J gene is TRBJ2-2, the V gene TRBV5-5; D might be TRBD1 or TRBD2, each matching 5 bases. The CDR3 totals 14 residues. Trimming pared 4 bases from V and 6 bases from J, leaving 13 bases between. Germline lookup yields CDR1 SGHKS and CDR2 YYEKEE (reference sequence). The CDR3 DNA reads TGTGCCAGCAGCCAAGAGGGACCCCCCGGGGAGCTGTTTTTT. It translates to CASSQEGPPGELFF.

In its sample, this clone was seen a few times. J is TRBJ1-5 and V is TRBV5-1; 7 nucleotides line up with TRBD1. Germline trimming cut 4 bases from V and 0 bases from J; bases unmatched to any gene: 13. Per germline, CDR1 SGHRS and CDR2 YFSETQ. The CDR3 sequence is 18 residues long. DNA for the CDR3: TGCGCCAGCAGCCGGCTCAGAACAGGGGCCTATAGCAATCAGCCCCAGCATTTT. Its translation is CASSRLRTGAYSNQPQHF.

The chain links TRBV5-6 to TRBJ2-2, with D hard to call. This CDR3 is 12 amino acids long. Germline loops: CDR1 SGHDT, CDR2 YYEEEE. V lost 3 bases to trimming and J lost 7 bases, with 7 bases between them. The CDR3 loop reads CASSSFGGELFF. The CDR3 coding sequence is TGTGCCAGCAGCTCTTTTGGCGGGGAGCTGTTTTTT.

Written as DNA, the CDR3 is TGTGCCAGCTCACCACTGGACAGTAATTCACCCCTCCACTTT. Protein: CASSPLDSNSPLHF. This chain links TRBV18 with TRBJ1-6, with a weak D call TRBD1 (6 bases). CDR1 KGHSH and CDR2 LQKENI come from the germline V gene. The CDR3 has 14 amino acids. Trimming left V 1 base short and J 6 bases short, with 7 bases between.

The chain uses TRBV7-2 and TRBJ1-6; no clear D. Looked up from germline, CDR1 is SGHTA and CDR2 is FQGNSA. This CDR3 has 14 amino acids. The V gene lost 3 bases and the J gene lost 11 bases, with 14 bases spanning the gap. The chain's CDR3 is CASSLTDTGPPLHF. In DNA, the CDR3 is TGTGCCAGCAGCTTGACTGATACCGGGCCACCCCTCCACTTT.

The rearrangement uses TRBV6-5 and TRBJ2-7; the D gene is possibly TRBD2 (6 bases). V was trimmed by 4 bases and J by 1 base, leaving 17 bases between them. Germline V gives CDR1 MNHEY, CDR2 SVGAGI. The CDR3 sequence is 16 residues long. CDR3 region: CASSSARRVKSYEQYF. The CDR3 nucleotides are TGTGCCAGCAGTTCCGCTCGGAGGGTTAAGTCCTACGAGCAGTACTTC.

The gene calls are TRBV7-2 and TRBJ2-7; D is unresolved. The CDR3 runs to 15 residues. V was pared by 1 base and J by 2 bases, with 12 bases between. From germline, CDR1 is SGHTA and CDR2 FQGNSA. The CDR3 loop reads CASSLGPDGTYEQYF. CDR3 in DNA: TGTGCCAGCAGCTTAGGACCGGACGGAACCTACGAGCAGTACTTC.